The sample holds a few counts of the clone carrying this T cell receptor (beta chain). The antigen remains unidentified. This sample is drawn from a study of T cells in Graves' hyperthyroidism and ophthalmopathy. General observations from the study: The blood repertoire included most of the expanded thyroid clonotypes above 0.001.

The hyperthyroidism patients had all been newly diagnosed, and their disease duration was under 2 months. Their ages ranged from 18 to 65 years. Criteria for exclusion of patients were uncontrolled infection, other autoimmune disease, pregnancy or lactation. PBMCs were derived from 10 ml fresh peripheral blood. The investigators amplified TCR beta CDR3 regions from RNA transcripts. HTBI primers drove first-round RT-PCR of the TCR CDR3. TCRdb analysed the multiplex PCR reads with MiXCR anew, one entry per CDR3 protein. This sample has approximately 590,000 distinct CDR3 sequences, with around 16% found just once. Between the trimmed V and J ends, which lost 3 bases and 7 bases, there was a span of 16 bases. This CDR3 spans 14 amino acids. Germline assignment: CDR1 MDHEN and CDR2 SYDVKM.

The receptor was isolated from a woman in her 30s with Graves' hyperthyroidism. The J gene is TRBJ2-7, the V gene TRBV28; D may match TRBD1 or TRBD2 (5 bases each). Source material: blood. As DNA, the CDR3 is TGTGCCAGCAGTTTTGCCGGACACCGGGATGAGCAGTACTTC. Its translation is CASSFAGHRDEQYF.